This TCR beta chain was captured by sequencing in a study of hypomethylating agent response in myelodysplastic syndrome. J was trimmed by 4 bases and V by 5 bases; bases with no gene match: 10. Germline loops: CDR1 MNHEY, CDR2 SMNVEV (reference sequence). The CDR3 runs 15 residues. Some clones are missing from TCRdb's copy, which holds only in-frame ones; the method was immunoSEQ multiplex PCR. This sample has approximately 4,700 clones, with approximately 80% found just once. This sequence originates from a human donor with myelodysplastic syndrome. The chain links TRBV27 to TRBJ1-2; 7 bases align to TRBD1. Here the sequenced sample was bone marrow, taken before or after starting hypomethylating agent treatment for myelodysplastic syndrome (not recorded which). The DNA of the CDR3 is TGTGCCAGCAGTCCCGGGACAGTGAGCTTCTATGGCTACACCTTC. It codes for CASSPGTVSFYGYTF.